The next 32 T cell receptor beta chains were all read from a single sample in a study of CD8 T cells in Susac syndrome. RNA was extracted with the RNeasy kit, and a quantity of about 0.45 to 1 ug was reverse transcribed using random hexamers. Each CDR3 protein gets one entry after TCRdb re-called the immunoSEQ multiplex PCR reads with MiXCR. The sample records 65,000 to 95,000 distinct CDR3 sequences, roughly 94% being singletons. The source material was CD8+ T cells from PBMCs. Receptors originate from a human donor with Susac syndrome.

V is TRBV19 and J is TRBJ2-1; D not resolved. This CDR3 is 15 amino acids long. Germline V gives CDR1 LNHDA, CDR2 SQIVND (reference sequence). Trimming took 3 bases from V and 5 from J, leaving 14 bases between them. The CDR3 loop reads CASSIFGVGNNEQFF. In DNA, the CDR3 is TGTGCCAGTAGTATCTTCGGTGTGGGAAACAATGAGCAGTTCTTC. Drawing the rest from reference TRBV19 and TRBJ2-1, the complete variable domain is DGGITQSPKYLFRKEGQNVTLSCEQNLNHDAMYWYRQDPGQGLRLIYYSQIVNDFQKGDIAEGYSVSREKKESFPLTVTSAQKNPTAFYLCASSIFGVGNNEQFFGPGTRLTVL.

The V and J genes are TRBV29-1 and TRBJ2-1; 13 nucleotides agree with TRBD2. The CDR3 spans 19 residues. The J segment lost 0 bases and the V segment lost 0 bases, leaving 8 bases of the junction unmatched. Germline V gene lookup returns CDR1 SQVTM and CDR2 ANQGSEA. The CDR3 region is CSVEDSTSGGYVSYNEQFF. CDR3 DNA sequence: TGCAGCGTTGAAGACTCGACTAGCGGGGGGTATGTCTCCTACAATGAGCAGTTCTTC.

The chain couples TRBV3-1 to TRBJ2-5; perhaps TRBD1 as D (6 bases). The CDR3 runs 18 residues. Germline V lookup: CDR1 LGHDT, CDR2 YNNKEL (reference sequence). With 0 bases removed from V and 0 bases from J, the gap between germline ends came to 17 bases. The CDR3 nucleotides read TGTGCCAGCAGCCAAGAGCCAGGGGTTGCAGGTTACCAAGAGACCCAGTACTTC. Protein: CASSQEPGVAGYQETQYF.

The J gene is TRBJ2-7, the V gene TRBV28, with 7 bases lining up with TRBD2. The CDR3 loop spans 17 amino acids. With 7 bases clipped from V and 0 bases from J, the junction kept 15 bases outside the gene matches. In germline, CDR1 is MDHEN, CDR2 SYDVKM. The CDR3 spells CASTTVVASGSSYEQYF. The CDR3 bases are TGTGCCAGCACCACAGTTGTAGCTAGCGGAAGCTCCTACGAGCAGTACTTC.

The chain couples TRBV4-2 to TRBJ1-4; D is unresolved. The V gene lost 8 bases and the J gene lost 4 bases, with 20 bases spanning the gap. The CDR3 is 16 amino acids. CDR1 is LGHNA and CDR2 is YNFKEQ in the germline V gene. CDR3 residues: CASQPSIQSSNEKLFF. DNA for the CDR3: TGTGCCAGCCAGCCAAGTATTCAATCTAGTAATGAAAAACTGTTTTTT.

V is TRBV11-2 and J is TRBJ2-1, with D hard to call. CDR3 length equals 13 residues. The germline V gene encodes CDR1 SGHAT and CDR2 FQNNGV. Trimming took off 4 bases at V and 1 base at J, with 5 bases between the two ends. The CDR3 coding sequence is TGTGCCAGCAGCTCCCCTTCCTACAATGAGCAGTTCTTC. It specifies CASSSPSYNEQFF.

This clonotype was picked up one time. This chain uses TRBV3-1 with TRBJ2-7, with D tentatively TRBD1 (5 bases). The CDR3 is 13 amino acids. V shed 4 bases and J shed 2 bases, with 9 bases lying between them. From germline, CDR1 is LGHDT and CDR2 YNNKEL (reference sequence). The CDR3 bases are TGTGCCAGCAGCCTCGGACACCCCTACGAGCAGTACTTC. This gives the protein CASSLGHPYEQYF.

DNA for the CDR3: TGCAGTGCTACCGGGACAGGGGCCGAAAACATTCAGTACTTC. Its protein is CSATGTGAENIQYF. The chain combines TRBV20-1 with TRBJ2-4, with TRBD1 identical over 10 bases. J was trimmed by 5 bases and V by 4 bases; bases with no gene match: 5. Germline-derived CDR1 and CDR2 are DFQATT and SNEGSKA (reference sequence). The CDR3 is made up of 14 amino acids.

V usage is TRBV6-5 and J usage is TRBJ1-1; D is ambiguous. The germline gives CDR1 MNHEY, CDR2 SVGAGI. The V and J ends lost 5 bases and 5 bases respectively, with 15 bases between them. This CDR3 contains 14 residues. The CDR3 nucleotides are TGTGCCAGCAGTCTAACGCCGGGTGGGACTGAAGCTTTCTTT. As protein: CASSLTPGGTEAFF.

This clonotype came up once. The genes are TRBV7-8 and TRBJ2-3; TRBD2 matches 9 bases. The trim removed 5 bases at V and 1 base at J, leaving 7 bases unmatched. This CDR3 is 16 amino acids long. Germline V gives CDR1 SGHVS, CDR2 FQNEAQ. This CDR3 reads CASSRLAGEGTDTQYF. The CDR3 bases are TGTGCCAGCAGCCGCTTAGCGGGAGAGGGCACAGATACGCAGTATTTT.

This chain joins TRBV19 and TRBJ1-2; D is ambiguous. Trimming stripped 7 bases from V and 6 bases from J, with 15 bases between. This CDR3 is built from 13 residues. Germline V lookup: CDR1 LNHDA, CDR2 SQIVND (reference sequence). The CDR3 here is CASTARVWDGYTF. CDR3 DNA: TGTGCCAGTACCGCTCGAGTATGGGATGGCTACACCTTC.

CDR3: CASSPPSGQDETQYF. CDR3 nucleotide sequence: TGTGCCAGCTCACCACCGTCGGGACAGGACGAGACCCAGTACTTC. The chain links TRBV18 to TRBJ2-5; 8 bases map to TRBD1. The germline CDR1 and CDR2 sequences are KGHSH and LQKENI. V lost 0 bases to trimming and J lost 5 bases; unmatched junction nucleotides: 5. This CDR3 is built from 15 residues.

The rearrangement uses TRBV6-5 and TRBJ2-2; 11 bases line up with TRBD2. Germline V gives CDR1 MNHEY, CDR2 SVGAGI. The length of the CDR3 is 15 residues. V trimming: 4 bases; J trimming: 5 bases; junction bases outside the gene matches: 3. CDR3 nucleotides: TGTGCCAGCAGTTCACTAGCGGGGGATACCGGGGAGCTGTTTTTT. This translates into CASSSLAGDTGELFF.

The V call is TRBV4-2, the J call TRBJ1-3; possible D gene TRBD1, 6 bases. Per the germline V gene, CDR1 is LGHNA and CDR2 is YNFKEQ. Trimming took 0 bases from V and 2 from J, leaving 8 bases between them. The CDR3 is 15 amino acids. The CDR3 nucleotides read TGTGCCAGCAGCCAAGAGGGGGCCCCTGGAAACACCATATATTTT. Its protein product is CASSQEGAPGNTIYF.

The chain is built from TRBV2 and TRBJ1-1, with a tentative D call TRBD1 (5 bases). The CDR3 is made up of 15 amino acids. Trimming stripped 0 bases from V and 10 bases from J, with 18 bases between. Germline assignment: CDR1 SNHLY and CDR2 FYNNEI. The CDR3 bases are TGTGCCAGCAGTGAAGCACGTATAGGGCCGGGGGGAGCTTTCTTT. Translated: CASSEARIGPGGAFF.

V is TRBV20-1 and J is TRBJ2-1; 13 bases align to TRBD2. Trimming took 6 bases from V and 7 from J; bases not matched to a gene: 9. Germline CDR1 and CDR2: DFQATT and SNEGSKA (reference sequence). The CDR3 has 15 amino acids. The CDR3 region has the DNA TGCAGTGCGTGGACTAGCGGGAGTCGATTGAATGAGCAGTTCTTC. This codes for CSAWTSGSRLNEQFF.

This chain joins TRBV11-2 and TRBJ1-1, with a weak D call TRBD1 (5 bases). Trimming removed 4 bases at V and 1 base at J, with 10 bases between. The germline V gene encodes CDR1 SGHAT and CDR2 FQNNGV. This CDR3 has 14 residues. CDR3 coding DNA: TGTGCCAGCAGCTCCGGGGGTAGGAACACTGAAGCTTTCTTT. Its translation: CASSSGGRNTEAFF.

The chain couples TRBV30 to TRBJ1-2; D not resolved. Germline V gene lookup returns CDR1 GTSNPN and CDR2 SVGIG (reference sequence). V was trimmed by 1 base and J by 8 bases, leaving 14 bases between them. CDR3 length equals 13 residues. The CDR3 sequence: CAWSAVGAGGYTF. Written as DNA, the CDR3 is TGTGCCTGGAGTGCCGTCGGCGCGGGGGGCTACACCTTC. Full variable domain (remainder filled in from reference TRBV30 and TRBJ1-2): SQTIHQWPATLVQPVGSPLSLECTVEGTSNPNLYWYRQAAGRGLQLLFYSVGIGQISSEVPQNLSASRPQDRQFILSSKKLLLSDSGFYLCAWSAVGAGGYTFGSGTRLTVV.

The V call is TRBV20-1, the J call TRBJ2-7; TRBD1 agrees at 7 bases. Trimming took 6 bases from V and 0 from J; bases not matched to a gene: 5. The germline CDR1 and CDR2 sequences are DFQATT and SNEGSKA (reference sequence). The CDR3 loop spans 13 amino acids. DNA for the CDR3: TGCAGTGCAAATGACAGGGACTCCTACGAGCAGTACTTC. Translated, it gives CSANDRDSYEQYF.

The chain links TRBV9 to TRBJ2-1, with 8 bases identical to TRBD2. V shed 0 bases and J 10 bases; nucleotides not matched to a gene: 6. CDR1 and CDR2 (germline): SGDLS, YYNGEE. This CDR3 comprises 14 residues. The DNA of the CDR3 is TGTGCCAGCAGCGTAGGAACTAGCGGATCGGAGCAGTTCTTC. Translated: CASSVGTSGSEQFF.

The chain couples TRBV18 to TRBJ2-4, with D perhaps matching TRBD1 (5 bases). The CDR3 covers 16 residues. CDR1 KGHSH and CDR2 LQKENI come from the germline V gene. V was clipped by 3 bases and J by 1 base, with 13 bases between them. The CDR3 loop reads CASSPTGSPAKNIQYF. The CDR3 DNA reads TGTGCCAGCTCACCTACAGGTTCTCCGGCCAAAAACATTCAGTACTTC.

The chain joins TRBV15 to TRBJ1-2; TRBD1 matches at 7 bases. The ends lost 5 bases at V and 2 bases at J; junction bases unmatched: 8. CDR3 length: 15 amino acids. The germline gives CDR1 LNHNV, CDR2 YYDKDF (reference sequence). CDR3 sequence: CATSGLQGTNYGYTF. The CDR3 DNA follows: TGTGCCACCAGCGGATTACAGGGGACAAACTATGGCTACACCTTC.

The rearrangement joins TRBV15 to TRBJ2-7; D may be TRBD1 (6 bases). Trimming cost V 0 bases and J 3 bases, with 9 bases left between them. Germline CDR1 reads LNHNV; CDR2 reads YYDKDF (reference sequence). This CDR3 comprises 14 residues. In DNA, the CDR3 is TGTGCCACCAGCAGAGAAGGGGGTAGCTACGAGCAGTACTTC. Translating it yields CATSREGGSYEQYF.

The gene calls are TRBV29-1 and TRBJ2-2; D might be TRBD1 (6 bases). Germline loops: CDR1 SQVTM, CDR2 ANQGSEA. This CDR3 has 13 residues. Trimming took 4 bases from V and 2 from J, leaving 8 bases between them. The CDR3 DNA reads TGCAGCGTTGGGGACACAAACACCGGGGAGCTGTTTTTT. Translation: CSVGDTNTGELFF.

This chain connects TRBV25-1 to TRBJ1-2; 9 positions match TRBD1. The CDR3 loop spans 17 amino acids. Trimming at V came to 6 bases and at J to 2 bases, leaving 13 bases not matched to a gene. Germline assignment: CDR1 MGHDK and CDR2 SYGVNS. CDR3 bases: TGTGCCAGCAGCTCCGGACAGGGGTCGGGGTTGAACTATGGCTACACCTTC. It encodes CASSSGQGSGLNYGYTF.

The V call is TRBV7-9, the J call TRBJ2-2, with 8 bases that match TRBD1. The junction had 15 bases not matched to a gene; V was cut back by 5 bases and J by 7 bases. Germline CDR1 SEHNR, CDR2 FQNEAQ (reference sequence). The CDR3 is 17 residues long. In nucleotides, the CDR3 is TGTGCCAGCAGCGACTGGCACGGACAGGGACGGGACGGGGAGCTGTTTTTT. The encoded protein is CASSDWHGQGRDGELFF.

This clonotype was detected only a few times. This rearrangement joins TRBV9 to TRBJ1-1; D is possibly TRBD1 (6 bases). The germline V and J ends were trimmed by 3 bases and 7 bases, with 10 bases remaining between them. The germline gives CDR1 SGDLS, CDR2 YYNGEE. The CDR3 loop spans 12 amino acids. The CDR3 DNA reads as TGTGCCAGCAGCGCCAAGGGGGGTGAAGCTTTCTTT. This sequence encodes CASSAKGGEAFF. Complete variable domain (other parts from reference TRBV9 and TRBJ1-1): DSGVTQTPKHLITATGQRVTLRCSPRSGDLSVYWYQQSLDQGLQFLIQYYNGEERAKGNILERFSAQQFPDLHSELNLSSLELGDSALYFCASSAKGGEAFFGQGTRLTVV.

The CDR3 sequence is CASSLERGMNTEAFF. The CDR3 nucleotides are TGTGCCAGCAGCTTAGAGAGGGGAATGAACACTGAAGCTTTCTTT. The chain carries TRBV7-6 and TRBJ1-1; a possible D gene is TRBD1 (5 bases). Trimming left V 1 base short and J 0 bases short, with 9 bases between. Germline V lookup: CDR1 SGHVS, CDR2 FNYEAQ. CDR3 size: 15 residues.

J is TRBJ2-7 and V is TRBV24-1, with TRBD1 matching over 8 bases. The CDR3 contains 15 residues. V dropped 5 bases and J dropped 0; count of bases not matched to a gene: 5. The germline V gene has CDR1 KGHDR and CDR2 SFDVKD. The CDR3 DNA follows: TGTGCCACCAGTGTCTGGACAGGGAGCTCCTACGAGCAGTACTTC. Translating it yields CATSVWTGSSYEQYF.

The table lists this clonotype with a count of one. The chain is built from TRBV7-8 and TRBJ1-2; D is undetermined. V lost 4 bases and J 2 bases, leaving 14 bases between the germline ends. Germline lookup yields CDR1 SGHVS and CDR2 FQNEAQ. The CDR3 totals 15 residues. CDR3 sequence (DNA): TGTGCCAGCAGCTACCGTTGGTCGGTGAACTATGGCTACACCTTC. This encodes CASSYRWSVNYGYTF.

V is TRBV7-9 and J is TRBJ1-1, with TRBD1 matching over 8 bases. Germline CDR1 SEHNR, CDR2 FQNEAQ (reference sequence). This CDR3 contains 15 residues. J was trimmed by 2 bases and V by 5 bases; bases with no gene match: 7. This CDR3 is CASSKGTGANTEAFF. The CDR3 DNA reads TGTGCCAGCAGCAAGGGGACAGGAGCTAACACTGAAGCTTTCTTT.

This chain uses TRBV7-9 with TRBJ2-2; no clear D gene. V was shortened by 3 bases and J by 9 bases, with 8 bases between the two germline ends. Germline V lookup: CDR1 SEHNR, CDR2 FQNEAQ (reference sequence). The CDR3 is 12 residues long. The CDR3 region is CASSFDRRELFF. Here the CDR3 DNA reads TGTGCCAGCAGCTTCGACCGACGGGAGCTGTTTTTT.